This T cell receptor (beta chain) was obtained from a study of T cells after yellow fever vaccination. Whole-study findings and limits: Clonotype sharing between CD4 and CD8 compartments was small. The study re-detected most primary-vaccination clones after the booster (96% CD4, roughly 85% CD8).

Looked up from germline, CDR1 is SGHTA and CDR2 is FQGNSA. CDR3 length equals 13 residues. V lost 5 bases and J lost 1, with 8 bases in between. 5'RACE template switching added a universal primer site and UMIs to TCR cDNA. Via MiXCR, TCRdb re-called the 5' RACE reads, giving one row per CDR3 protein. Among some 110,000 distinct CDR3 sequences, about 7.8% were seen once, and the ten largest hold 2.5% to 3.5%. This clonotype was found a few times. Its matching antigen is unknown. V and J are TRBV7-2 and TRBJ1-2; D unresolved. The receptor was isolated from a man younger than 30 who received the YFV17D yellow fever vaccine. Here the sequenced sample was CD4+ T cells sorted from PBMCs, taken around 45 days after the first yellow fever vaccination. CDR3 sequence reads: CASSGRVNYGYTF. The CDR3 DNA follows: TGTGCCAGCAGCGGACGGGTTAACTATGGCTACACCTTC.